The 23 T cell receptor beta chains given below trace back to one sample, sequenced in a study of a mutant IDH1 vaccine in newly diagnosed glioma. Time point in this sample: week 35, safety follow-up. With topical imiquimod, each dose of the vaccine consisted of 300 ug of mutant IDH1 20-mer peptide. Antigens for these TCRs are unknown. Repertoires were generated with immunoSEQ multiplex PCR, while TCRdb's copy carries only in-frame clones and drops some. The sample shows about 68,000 clones, roughly 80% of them seen only once. The material sequenced was PBMCs, taken from a glioma patient whose treatment included an IDH1 peptide vaccine. The receptors were sampled from a man younger than 35 with glioma.

This chain uses TRBV5-1 with TRBJ1-1, with D perhaps matching TRBD1 (5 bases). Trimming removed 4 bases at V and 4 bases at J, with 14 bases between. The CDR3 has 14 amino acids. CDR1 is SGHRS and CDR2 is YFSETQ in the germline V gene. CDR3 nucleotides: TGCGCCAGCAGCCATGATCCTGGGGGCACTGAAGCTTTCTTT. It translates to CASSHDPGGTEAFF.

This clone turned up a few times. The chain links TRBV27 to TRBJ2-7, with TRBD2 matching 9 bases. The CDR3 has 14 amino acids. Looked up from germline, CDR1 is MNHEY and CDR2 is SMNVEV (reference sequence). J gave up 4 bases and V 8 bases, and 9 bases lay outside the gene matches. CDR3 DNA sequence: TGTGCCAGCGGACCTTGGACTAGCGTGTACGAGCAGTACTTC. This translates into CASGPWTSVYEQYF.

This clone was seen a handful of times. The J gene is TRBJ1-1, the V gene TRBV30; 7 bases line up with TRBD1. Trimming took 1 base from V and 7 from J; bases not matched to a gene: 3. Germline loops: CDR1 GTSNPN, CDR2 SVGIG (reference sequence). This CDR3 contains 12 residues. The CDR3 DNA reads as TGTGCCTGGAGTGCCTACAGGGGTGAAGCTTTCTTT. Its protein is CAWSAYRGEAFF.

V is TRBV25-1 and J is TRBJ2-2; the D gene is possibly TRBD2 (6 bases). V shed 1 base and J shed 1 base, with 10 bases lying between them. The length of the CDR3 is 16 residues. Germline V gives CDR1 MGHDK, CDR2 SYGVNS. The CDR3 here is CASSELGLQNTGELFF. The CDR3 nucleotides read TGTGCCAGCAGTGAATTAGGACTACAGAACACCGGGGAGCTGTTTTTT. The variable domain in full, completed from reference TRBV25-1 and TRBJ2-2, reads EADIYQTPRYLVIGTGKKITLECSQTMGHDKMYWYQQDPGMELHLIHYSYGVNSTEKGDLSSESTVSRIRTEHFPLTLESARPSHTSQYLCASSELGLQNTGELFFGEGSRLTVL.

The chain joins TRBV10-3 to TRBJ2-7, with D maybe TRBD2 (5 bases). This CDR3 is built from 13 residues. V was shortened by 2 bases and J by 5 bases, with 10 bases between the two germline ends. Germline assignment: CDR1 ENHRY and CDR2 SYGVKD. As DNA, the CDR3 is TGTGCCATCAGTGAGGAGGGTTCGGACGAGCAGTACTTC. Translating gives CAISEEGSDEQYF.

Only a few counts were recorded for this clone. The chain has TRBV30 and TRBJ1-1; D is unresolved. Germline loops: CDR1 GTSNPN, CDR2 SVGIG (reference sequence). V lost 3 bases and J 12 bases, leaving 14 bases between the germline ends. The CDR3 has 11 residues. The CDR3 loop reads CAWRPVVVTFF. DNA for the CDR3: TGTGCCTGGAGACCCGTTGTAGTGACTTTCTTT.

The chain couples TRBV5-4 to TRBJ1-3; D remains ambiguous. Trimming took 3 bases from V and 0 from J, leaving 7 bases between them. The germline gives CDR1 SGHNT, CDR2 YYREEE (reference sequence). The length of the CDR3 is 14 residues. CDR3 bases: TGTGCCAGCAGCTCCGGTAGCTCTGGAAACACCATATATTTT. It codes for CASSSGSSGNTIYF.

In this sample, this clone turned up a few times. V and J are TRBV29-1 and TRBJ1-1; D possibly corresponds to TRBD1 (6 bases). The CDR3 loop spans 16 amino acids. V dropped 0 bases and J dropped 4 bases, with 18 bases sitting between them. CDR1 and CDR2 from the germline V gene are SQVTM and ANQGSEA. DNA of the CDR3: TGCAGCGTTGAAGATGGGGGGGAGGGGGTTGTCACTGAAGCTTTCTTT. Residues: CSVEDGGEGVVTEAFF.

The genes are TRBV19 and TRBJ2-3; TRBD1 matches at 7 bases. This CDR3 is built from 15 residues. The ends lost 3 bases at V and 4 bases at J; junction bases unmatched: 7. Germline loops: CDR1 LNHDA, CDR2 SQIVND (reference sequence). The CDR3 loop reads CASSMHRGGSDTQYF. CDR3 DNA sequence: TGTGCCAGTAGTATGCACAGGGGCGGGTCAGATACGCAGTATTTT. Using reference TRBV19 and TRBJ2-3 for the parts outside the CDR3, the full variable domain is DGGITQSPKYLFRKEGQNVTLSCEQNLNHDAMYWYRQDPGQGLRLIYYSQIVNDFQKGDIAEGYSVSREKKESFPLTVTSAQKNPTAFYLCASSMHRGGSDTQYFGPGTRLTVL.

V is TRBV7-2 and J is TRBJ1-2; a weak D match, TRBD1 (5 bases). V shed 0 bases and J shed 8 bases, with 13 bases lying between them. The germline gives CDR1 SGHTA, CDR2 FQGNSA. CDR3 length: 14 residues. The CDR3 bases are TGTGCCAGCAGCTTAGCGGGGCAGGCGGGGGGCTACACCTTC. It specifies CASSLAGQAGGYTF.

The rearrangement uses TRBV28 and TRBJ2-1; 7 bases agree with TRBD1. The CDR3 extends over 14 amino acids. The germline V gene has CDR1 MDHEN and CDR2 SYDVKM. V dropped 5 bases and J dropped 7; count of bases not matched to a gene: 8. CDR3 in DNA: TGTGCCAGCAGTGCTAGAACAGGGGTTAATGAGCAGTTCTTC. Its protein product is CASSARTGVNEQFF.

The rearrangement uses TRBV30 and TRBJ1-3; D call uncertain. This CDR3 region has 11 residues. The germline CDR1 and CDR2 sequences are GTSNPN and SVGIG (reference sequence). The V end lost 5 bases, the J end lost 0 bases, and 2 bases lay between the germline ends. In DNA form, the CDR3 reads TGTGCCTGGGCCTCTGGAAACACCATATATTTT. Translation: CAWASGNTIYF.

This chain connects TRBV7-6 to TRBJ1-3; D gene unclear. Trimming left V 6 bases short and J 0 bases short, with 6 bases between. In germline, CDR1 is SGHVS, CDR2 FNYEAQ. This CDR3 has 13 amino acids. CDR3 residues: CASSYSSGNTIYF. CDR3 DNA: TGTGCCAGCAGTTATAGCTCTGGAAACACCATATATTTT. The complete variable domain, with remaining parts taken from reference TRBV7-6 and TRBJ1-3, reads GAGVSQSPRYKVTKRGQDVALRCDPISGHVSLYWYRQALGQGPEFLTYFNYEAQQDKSGLPNDRFSAERPEGSISTLTIQRTEQRDSAMYRCASSYSSGNTIYFGEGSWLTVV.

This clone was seen more than once but under ten times. The V call is TRBV19, the J call TRBJ1-1; the D gene is possibly TRBD1 (5 bases). Germline V gives CDR1 LNHDA, CDR2 SQIVND (reference sequence). Trimming cost V 0 bases and J 0 bases, with 11 bases left between them. The CDR3 is 16 amino acids. DNA for the CDR3: TGTGCCAGTAGTATAGATGGGGGGAGGATGAACACTGAAGCTTTCTTT. Translated, it gives CASSIDGGRMNTEAFF. Full variable domain (rest looked up from reference TRBV19 and TRBJ1-1): DGGITQSPKYLFRKEGQNVTLSCEQNLNHDAMYWYRQDPGQGLRLIYYSQIVNDFQKGDIAEGYSVSREKKESFPLTVTSAQKNPTAFYLCASSIDGGRMNTEAFFGQGTRLTVV.

Here the CDR3 reads CASSQVGTGVNQPQHF. The CDR3 DNA reads TGTGCCAGCAGCCAGGTCGGGACAGGGGTTAATCAGCCCCAGCATTTT. The chain uses TRBV7-2 and TRBJ1-5, with 10 bases fitting TRBD1. Trimming took 5 bases from V and 4 from J; bases not matched to a gene: 8. Germline-derived CDR1 and CDR2 are SGHTA and FQGNSA. This CDR3 contains 16 residues.

The genes are TRBV15 and TRBJ1-2; no definite D call. The CDR3 is made up of 14 amino acids. Germline CDR1 LNHNV, CDR2 YYDKDF (reference sequence). V dropped 0 bases and J dropped 7 bases, with 12 bases sitting between them. The CDR3 DNA is TGTGCCACCAGCAGAGATAAAGTGGCCCGTGGCTACACCTTC. This codes for CATSRDKVARGYTF.

The chain recombines TRBV7-8 with TRBJ2-7; D may be TRBD2 (5 bases). The germline V gene has CDR1 SGHVS and CDR2 FQNEAQ. V lost 1 base to trimming and J lost 6 bases, with 13 bases between them. CDR3 length: 14 residues. The CDR3 protein is CASSLGAHGGEQYF. In DNA, the CDR3 is TGTGCCAGCAGCTTAGGGGCCCACGGAGGCGAGCAGTACTTC.

The V call is TRBV19, the J call TRBJ2-5; tentatively, D is TRBD1 (5 bases). Germline V gene lookup returns CDR1 LNHDA and CDR2 SQIVND (reference sequence). There are 13 residues in the CDR3. The V gene lost 3 bases and the J gene lost 0 bases, with 5 bases spanning the gap. CDR3 in amino acids: CASSMTDQETQYF. As DNA, the CDR3 is TGTGCCAGTAGTATGACAGACCAAGAGACCCAGTACTTC.

This chain joins TRBV4-2 and TRBJ2-3; D unresolved. Trimming pared 1 base from V and 4 bases from J, leaving 6 bases between. Germline CDR1 and CDR2: LGHNA and YNFKEQ. The CDR3 covers 13 residues. The DNA of the CDR3 is TGTGCCAGCAGCCAAGCCGGGCCAGATACGCAGTATTTT. Translation: CASSQAGPDTQYF.

This chain links TRBV2 with TRBJ1-5, with D uncertain. V lost 6 bases and J lost 4, with 16 bases in between. The CDR3 length is 15 residues. Germline CDR1 reads SNHLY; CDR2 reads FYNNEI. Here the CDR3 reads CASRRESRLNQPQHF. DNA for the CDR3: TGTGCCAGCAGGCGGGAGTCAAGGCTTAATCAGCCCCAGCATTTT.

The gene calls are TRBV10-3 and TRBJ2-1, with D possibly called TRBD1 or TRBD2 (6 bases each). CDR1 ENHRY and CDR2 SYGVKD come from the germline V gene. CDR3 length: 13 residues. V gave up 10 bases and J gave up 6 bases, with 16 bases separating them. In DNA, the CDR3 is TGTGCCACTTCTGGGGGGCGGGGCAATGAGCAGTTCTTC. Amino acids: CATSGGRGNEQFF.

The chain couples TRBV19 to TRBJ2-7; D is uncertain. This CDR3 comprises 12 residues. The germline CDR1 and CDR2 sequences are LNHDA and SQIVND (reference sequence). Trimming pared 6 bases from V and 6 bases from J, leaving 12 bases between. As DNA, the CDR3 is TGTGCCAGTAGCACCCAGACGTTCGAGCAGTACTTC. Protein: CASSTQTFEQYF.

J is TRBJ2-7 and V is TRBV25-1; TRBD2 might be the D (5 bases). The CDR3 runs 14 residues. Germline V CDR1 and CDR2: MGHDK, SYGVNS. Trimming cost V 3 bases and J 1 base, with 10 bases left between them. The CDR3 DNA reads as TGTGCCAGCAGTGATAAGCGGTGGTCCTACGAGCAGTACTTC. Translation gives CASSDKRWSYEQYF.